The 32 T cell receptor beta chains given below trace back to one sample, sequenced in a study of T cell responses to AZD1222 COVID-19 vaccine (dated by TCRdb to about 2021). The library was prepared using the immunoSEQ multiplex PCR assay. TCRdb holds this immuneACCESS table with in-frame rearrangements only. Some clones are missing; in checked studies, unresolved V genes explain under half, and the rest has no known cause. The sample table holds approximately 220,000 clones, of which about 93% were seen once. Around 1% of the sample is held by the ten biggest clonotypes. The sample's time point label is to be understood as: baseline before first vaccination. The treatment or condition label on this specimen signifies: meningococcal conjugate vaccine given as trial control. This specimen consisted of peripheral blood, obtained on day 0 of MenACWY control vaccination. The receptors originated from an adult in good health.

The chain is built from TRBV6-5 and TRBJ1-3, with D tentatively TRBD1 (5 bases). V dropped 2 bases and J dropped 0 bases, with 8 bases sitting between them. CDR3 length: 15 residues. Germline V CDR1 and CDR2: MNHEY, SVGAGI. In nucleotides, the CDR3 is TGTGCCAGCAGTTACCGACAGTCCTCTGGAAACACCATATATTTT. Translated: CASSYRQSSGNTIYF.

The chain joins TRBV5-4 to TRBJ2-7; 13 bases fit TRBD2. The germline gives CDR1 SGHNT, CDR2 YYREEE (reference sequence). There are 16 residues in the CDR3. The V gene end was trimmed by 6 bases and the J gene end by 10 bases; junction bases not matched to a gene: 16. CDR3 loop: CASNSAGLAGRSEQYF. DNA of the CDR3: TGTGCCAGCAACTCCGCGGGACTAGCGGGGAGAAGCGAACAGTACTTC. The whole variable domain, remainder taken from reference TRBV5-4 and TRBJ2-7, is ETGVTQSPTHLIKTRGQQVTLRCSSQSGHNTVSWYQQALGQGPQFIFQYYREEENGRGNFPPRFSGLQFPNYSSELNVNALELDDSALYLCASNSAGLAGRSEQYFGPGTRLTVT.

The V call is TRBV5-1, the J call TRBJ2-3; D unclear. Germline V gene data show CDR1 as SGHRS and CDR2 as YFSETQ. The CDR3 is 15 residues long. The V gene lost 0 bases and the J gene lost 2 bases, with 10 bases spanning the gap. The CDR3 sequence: CASSLATVYTDTQYF. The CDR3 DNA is TGCGCCAGCAGCTTGGCCACCGTTTACACAGATACGCAGTATTTT.

The CDR3 nucleotides read TGTGCCAGCAGTTACGGACAGGGCCTTGATGGCTACACCTTC. Protein: CASSYGQGLDGYTF. The chain combines TRBV6-2 or TRBV6-3 with TRBJ1-2; 8 bases align to TRBD1. The CDR3 is 14 residues long. Germline CDR1 reads MNHEY; CDR2 reads SVGEGT. Trimming at V came to 2 bases and at J to 6 bases, leaving 5 bases not matched to a gene.

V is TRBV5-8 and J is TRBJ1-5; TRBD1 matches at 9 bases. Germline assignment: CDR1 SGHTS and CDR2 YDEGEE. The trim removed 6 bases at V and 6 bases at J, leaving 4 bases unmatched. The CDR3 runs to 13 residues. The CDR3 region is CASNRTGVQPQHF. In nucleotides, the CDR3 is TGTGCCAGCAACCGGACAGGGGTTCAGCCCCAGCATTTT.

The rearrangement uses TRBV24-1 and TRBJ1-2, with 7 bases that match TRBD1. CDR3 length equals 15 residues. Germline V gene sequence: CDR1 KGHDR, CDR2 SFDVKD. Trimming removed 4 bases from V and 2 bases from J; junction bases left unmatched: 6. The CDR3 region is CATSDTRTGNYGYTF. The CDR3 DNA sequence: TGTGCCACCAGTGACACCAGGACAGGCAACTATGGCTACACCTTC.

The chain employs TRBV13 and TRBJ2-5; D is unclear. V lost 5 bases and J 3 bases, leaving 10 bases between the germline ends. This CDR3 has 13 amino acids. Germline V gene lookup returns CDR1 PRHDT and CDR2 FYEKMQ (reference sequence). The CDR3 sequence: CASSALAEETQYF. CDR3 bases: TGTGCCAGCAGCGCCTTGGCGGAAGAGACCCAGTACTTC.

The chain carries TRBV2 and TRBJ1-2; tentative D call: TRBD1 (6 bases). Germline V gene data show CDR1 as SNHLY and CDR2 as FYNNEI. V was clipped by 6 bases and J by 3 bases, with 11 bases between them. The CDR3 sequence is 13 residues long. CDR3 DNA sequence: TGTGCCAGCAGAGGAACAGGGCACTATGGCTACACCTTC. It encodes CASRGTGHYGYTF.

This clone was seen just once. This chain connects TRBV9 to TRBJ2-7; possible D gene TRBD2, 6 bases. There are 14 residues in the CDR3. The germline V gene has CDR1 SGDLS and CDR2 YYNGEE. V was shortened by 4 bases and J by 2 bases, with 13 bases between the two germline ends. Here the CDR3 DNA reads TGTGCCAGCAGCCCCCGGGGGTCCACCTACGAGCAGTACTTC. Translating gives CASSPRGSTYEQYF.

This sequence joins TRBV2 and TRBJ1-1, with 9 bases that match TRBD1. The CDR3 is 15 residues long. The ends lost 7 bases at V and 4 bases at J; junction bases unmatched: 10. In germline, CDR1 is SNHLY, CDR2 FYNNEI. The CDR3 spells CASTRPPTGGTEAFF. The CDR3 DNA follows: TGTGCCAGCACCAGACCTCCGACAGGGGGCACTGAAGCTTTCTTT.

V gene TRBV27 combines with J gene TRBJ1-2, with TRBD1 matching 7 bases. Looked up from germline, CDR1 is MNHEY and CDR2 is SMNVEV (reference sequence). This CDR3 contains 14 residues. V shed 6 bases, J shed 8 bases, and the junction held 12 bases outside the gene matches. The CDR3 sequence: CASSMRGRQGGYTF. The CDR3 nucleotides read TGTGCCAGCAGCATGAGGGGGCGCCAGGGGGGCTACACCTTC.

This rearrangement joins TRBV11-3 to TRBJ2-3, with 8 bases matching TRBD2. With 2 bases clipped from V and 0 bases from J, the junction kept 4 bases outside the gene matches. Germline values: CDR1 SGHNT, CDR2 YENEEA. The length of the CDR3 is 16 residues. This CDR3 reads CASSLNGGESTDTQYF. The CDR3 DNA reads TGTGCCAGCAGCTTAAACGGGGGGGAGAGCACAGATACGCAGTATTTT.

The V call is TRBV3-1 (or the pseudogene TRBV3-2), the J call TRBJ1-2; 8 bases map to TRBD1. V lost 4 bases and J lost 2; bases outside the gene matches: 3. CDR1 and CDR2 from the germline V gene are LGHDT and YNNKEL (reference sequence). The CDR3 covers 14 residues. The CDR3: CASSPRDRNYGYTF. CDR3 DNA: TGTGCCAGCAGCCCCCGGGACAGGAACTATGGCTACACCTTC.

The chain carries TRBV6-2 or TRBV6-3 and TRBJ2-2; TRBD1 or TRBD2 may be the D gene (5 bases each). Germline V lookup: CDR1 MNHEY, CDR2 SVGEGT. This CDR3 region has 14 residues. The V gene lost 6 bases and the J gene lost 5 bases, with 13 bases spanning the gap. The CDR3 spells CASSSGRATGELFF. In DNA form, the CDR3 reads TGTGCCAGCAGCTCAGGGCGGGCTACCGGGGAGCTGTTTTTT.

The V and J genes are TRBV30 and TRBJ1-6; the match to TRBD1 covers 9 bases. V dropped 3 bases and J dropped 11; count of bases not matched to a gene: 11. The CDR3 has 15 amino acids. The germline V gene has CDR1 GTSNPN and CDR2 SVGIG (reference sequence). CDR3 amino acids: CAWRAPGQGNTPLHF. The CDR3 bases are TGTGCCTGGAGAGCGCCGGGACAGGGAAATACACCCCTCCACTTT.

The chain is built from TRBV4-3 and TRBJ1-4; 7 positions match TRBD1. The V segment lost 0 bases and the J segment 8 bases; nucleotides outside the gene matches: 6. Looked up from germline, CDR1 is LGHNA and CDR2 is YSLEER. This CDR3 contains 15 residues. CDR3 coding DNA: TGCGCCAGCAGCCAAGAATACAGGGGAAGGGAAAAACTGTTTTTT. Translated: CASSQEYRGREKLFF.

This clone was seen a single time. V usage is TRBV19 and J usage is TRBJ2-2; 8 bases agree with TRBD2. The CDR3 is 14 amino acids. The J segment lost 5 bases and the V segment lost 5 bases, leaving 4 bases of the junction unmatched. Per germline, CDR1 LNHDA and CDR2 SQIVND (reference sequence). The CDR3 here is CASSVGGDTGELFF. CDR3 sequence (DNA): TGTGCCAGTAGTGTCGGGGGGGATACCGGGGAGCTGTTTTTT.

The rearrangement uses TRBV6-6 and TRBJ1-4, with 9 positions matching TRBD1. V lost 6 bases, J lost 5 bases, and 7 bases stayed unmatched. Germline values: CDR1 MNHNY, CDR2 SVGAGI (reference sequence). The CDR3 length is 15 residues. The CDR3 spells CASRRTGVGNEKLFF. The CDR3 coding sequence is TGTGCCAGCAGGCGGACAGGGGTGGGAAATGAAAAACTGTTTTTT.

CDR3 amino acids: CASGKGVNTEAFF. The CDR3 DNA reads as TGTGCCAGCGGTAAGGGCGTGAACACTGAAGCTTTCTTT. The chain is built from TRBV14 and TRBJ1-1, with D hard to call. Germline lookup yields CDR1 SGHDN and CDR2 FVKESK. Trimming stripped 8 bases from V and 0 bases from J, with 10 bases between. This CDR3 spans 13 amino acids.

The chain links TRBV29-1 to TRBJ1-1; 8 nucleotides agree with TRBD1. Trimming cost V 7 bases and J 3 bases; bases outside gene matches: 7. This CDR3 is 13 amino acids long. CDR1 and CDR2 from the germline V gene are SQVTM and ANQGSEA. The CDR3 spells CSGGQGGYTEAFF. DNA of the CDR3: TGCAGCGGAGGACAGGGAGGTTACACTGAAGCTTTCTTT. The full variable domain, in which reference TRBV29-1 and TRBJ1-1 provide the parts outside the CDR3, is SAVISQKPSRDICQRGTSLTIQCQVDSQVTMMFWYRQQPGQSLTLIATANQGSEATYESGFVIDKFPISRPNLTFSTLTVSNMSPEDSSIYLCSGGQGGYTEAFFGQGTRLTVV.

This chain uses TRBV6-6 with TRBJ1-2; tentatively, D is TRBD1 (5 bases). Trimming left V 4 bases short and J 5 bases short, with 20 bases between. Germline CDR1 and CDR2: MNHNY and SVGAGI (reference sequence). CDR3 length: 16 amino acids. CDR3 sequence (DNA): TGTGCCAGCAGTTCGTCGGTCGGAACTCAGGGATATGGCTACACCTTC. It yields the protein CASSSSVGTQGYGYTF.

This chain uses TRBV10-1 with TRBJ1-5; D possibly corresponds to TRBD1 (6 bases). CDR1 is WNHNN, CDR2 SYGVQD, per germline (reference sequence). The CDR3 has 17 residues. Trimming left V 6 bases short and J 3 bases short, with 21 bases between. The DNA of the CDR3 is TGCGCCAGCAGGAGGAGACAGGAGGTTAGCAACAATCAGCCCCAGCATTTT. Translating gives CASRRRQEVSNNQPQHF.

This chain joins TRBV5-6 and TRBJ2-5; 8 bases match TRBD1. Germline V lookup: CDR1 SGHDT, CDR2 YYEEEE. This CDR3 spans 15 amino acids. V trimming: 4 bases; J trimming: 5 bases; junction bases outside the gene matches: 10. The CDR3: CASSPLAGGRETQYF. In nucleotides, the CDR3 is TGTGCCAGCAGCCCACTGGCAGGGGGCAGGGAGACCCAGTACTTC.

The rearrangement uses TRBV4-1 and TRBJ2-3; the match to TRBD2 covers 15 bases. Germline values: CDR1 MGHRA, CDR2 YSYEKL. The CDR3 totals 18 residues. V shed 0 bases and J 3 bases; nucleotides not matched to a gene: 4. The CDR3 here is CASSQDGTSGGRTDTQYF. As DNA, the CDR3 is TGCGCCAGCAGCCAAGATGGGACTAGCGGGGGGCGGACAGATACGCAGTATTTT.

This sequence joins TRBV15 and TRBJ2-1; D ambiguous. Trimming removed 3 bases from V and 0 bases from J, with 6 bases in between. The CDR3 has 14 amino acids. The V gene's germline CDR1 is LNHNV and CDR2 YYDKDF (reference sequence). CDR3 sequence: CATSRSSSYNEQFF. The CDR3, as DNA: TGTGCCACCAGCAGGTCAAGCTCCTACAATGAGCAGTTCTTC.

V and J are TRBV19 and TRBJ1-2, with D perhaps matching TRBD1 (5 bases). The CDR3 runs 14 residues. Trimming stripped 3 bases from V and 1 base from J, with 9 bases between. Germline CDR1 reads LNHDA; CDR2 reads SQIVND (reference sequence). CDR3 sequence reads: CASSILGLNYGYTF. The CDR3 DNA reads TGTGCCAGTAGTATCTTGGGGCTTAACTATGGCTACACCTTC.

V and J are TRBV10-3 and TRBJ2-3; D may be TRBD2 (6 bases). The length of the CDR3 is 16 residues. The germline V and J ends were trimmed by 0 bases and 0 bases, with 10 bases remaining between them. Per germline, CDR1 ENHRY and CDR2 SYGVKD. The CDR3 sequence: CAISESWRGSTDTQYF. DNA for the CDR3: TGTGCCATCAGTGAGTCCTGGCGGGGCAGCACAGATACGCAGTATTTT.

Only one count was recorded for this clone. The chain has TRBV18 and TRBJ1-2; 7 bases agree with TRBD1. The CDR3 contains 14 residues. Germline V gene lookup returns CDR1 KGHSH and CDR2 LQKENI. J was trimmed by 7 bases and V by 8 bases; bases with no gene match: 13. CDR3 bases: TGTGCCAGCCCAAGCTTGACAGGGATTGGTGGCTACACCTTC. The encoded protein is CASPSLTGIGGYTF.

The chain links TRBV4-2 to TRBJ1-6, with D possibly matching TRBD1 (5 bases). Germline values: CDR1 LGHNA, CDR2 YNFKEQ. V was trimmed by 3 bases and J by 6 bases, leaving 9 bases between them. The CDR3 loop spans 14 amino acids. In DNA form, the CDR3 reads TGTGCCAGCAGCCAGCCCGGGGGTAATTCACCCCTCCACTTT. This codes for CASSQPGGNSPLHF.

The CDR3 nucleotides read TGTGCCAGCTCACCCGAAGGGGGCACTGAAGCTTTCTTT. It translates to CASSPEGGTEAFF. This chain joins TRBV18 and TRBJ1-1; possibly TRBD1 for D (6 bases). The germline gives CDR1 KGHSH, CDR2 LQKENI. V was clipped by 3 bases and J by 4 bases, with 9 bases between them. The length of the CDR3 is 13 residues. The full variable domain, rest sourced from reference TRBV18 and TRBJ1-1, is NAGVMQNPRHLVRRRGQEARLRCSPMKGHSHVYWYRQLPEEGLKFMVYLQKENIIDESGMPKERFSAEFPKEGPSILRIQQVVRGDSAAYFCASSPEGGTEAFFGQGTRLTVV.

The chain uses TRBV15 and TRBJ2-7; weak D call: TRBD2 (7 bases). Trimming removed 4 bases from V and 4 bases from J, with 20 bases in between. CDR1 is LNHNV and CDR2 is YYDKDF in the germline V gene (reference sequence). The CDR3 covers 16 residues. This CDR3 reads CATSTLFGRGGYEQYF. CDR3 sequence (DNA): TGTGCCACCAGCACCCTTTTTGGGAGGGGGGGTTACGAGCAGTACTTC.

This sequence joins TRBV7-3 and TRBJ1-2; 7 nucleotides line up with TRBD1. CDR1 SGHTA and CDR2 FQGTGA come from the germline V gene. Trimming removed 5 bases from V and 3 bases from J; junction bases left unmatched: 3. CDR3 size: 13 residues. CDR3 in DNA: TGTGCCAGCAGCCGACAGGGATACTATGGCTACACCTTC. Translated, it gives CASSRQGYYGYTF.